The rows below give T cell receptor beta chains drawn from one sample of a study of cytomegalovirus exposure and HLA in healthy donors. Data came from immunoSEQ multiplex PCR; TCRdb stores just in-frame clones and leaves some out. The data contain about 130,000 clones, more than 80% of them seen just once; the ten biggest clones take up over 6.5%. Sequencing was done on a sample of PBMCs. These receptors came from a woman in her 30s in good health and CMV-seropositive. CDR3s leave out the opening cysteine and the closing phenylalanine or tryptophan.

v_call | cdr3_aa
TRBV6-1 | AASRGIAYEQY
TRBV4-1 | ASSQGRASLGEAF
TRBV7-2 | ASSVTGTTDTQY
TRBV6-6 | ASSLASGAYNEQF
TRBV9 | ASSVEPTTDTQY
TRBV9 | ASSRVGQVGEKLF
TRBV28 | ASKVAGAGGETQY
TRBV2 | ASSDYALQY
TRBV7-7 | ASSLGLAGLQETQY
TRBV27 | ASSQRDTNTDTQY
TRBV2 | ASTSLQGTNEKLF
TRBV6-5 | ASSYARGGNQPQH
TRBV6-1 | ASSEAAVTDTQY
TRBV20-1 | TEGGPYEQY
TRBV5-1 | ASSRGGMDTEAF
TRBV30 | AWSASGSQPQH
TRBV27 | ASSLMEAGELF
TRBV6-6 | ASSRFSDTQY
TRBV2 | ASRGGDHEQY
TRBV11-2 | ASSRQGANQPQH
TRBV9 | ASSVGLAGGLTYEQY
TRBV25-1 | ASSAALAGAETQY
TRBV5-1 | ASSLAGRGYNEQF
TRBV6-1 | ASSAARGTGFYEQY
TRBV5-1 | ASSLGGPETQY
TRBV10-3 | AISDTENYGYT
TRBV27 | ASSFYRSSYEQY
TRBV28 | ASSYWTSGGTDTQY
TRBV21-1 | ASSTRGRWFYNEQF
TRBV5-1 | ASSQGGLTDTQY
TRBV10-3 | AIRNGTSGRETQY
TRBV6-1 | ASSLTGGPTYEQY
TRBV2 | ASRFALRDKLH
TRBV19 | ASSPSSTGQGWTEAF
TRBV18 | ASSPPGFEAGRGGTDTQY
TRBV28 | ASSFGLTGRTF
TRBV5-1 | ASRGQPTTNEKLF
TRBV28 | ASSSQGEVRETQY
TRBV30 | ARSFRDRAYEQY
TRBV5-1 | ASSLLAPGRGTGELF
TRBV29-1 | SASGGYDYEQY
TRBV6-6 | ASGGGLETQY
TRBV5-1 | ASSLVVGDTEAF
TRBV30 | AWSDRGDEQF
TRBV4-1 | ASSQPGGAANYGYT
TRBV4-1 | ASSHGTGANRGEQY
TRBV14 | ASSRDTSTDTQY
TRBV7-9 | ASSLGQPNEKLF
TRBV5-4 | ASSLGQPLTEAF
TRBV5-6 | ASSPPGQERMSRDTEAF
TRBV4-1 | ASSAGLAGPSFTDTQY
TRBV15 | ATSRGTGTEAF
TRBV5-4 | ASSLRGQGGSGNEKLF
TRBV6-5 | ASSYSPGTSGKAF
TRBV28 | ASSPDHTGIWLGEQY
TRBV6-1 | ASSEPGQGAGELF
TRBV9 | ASSVGQPNYGYT